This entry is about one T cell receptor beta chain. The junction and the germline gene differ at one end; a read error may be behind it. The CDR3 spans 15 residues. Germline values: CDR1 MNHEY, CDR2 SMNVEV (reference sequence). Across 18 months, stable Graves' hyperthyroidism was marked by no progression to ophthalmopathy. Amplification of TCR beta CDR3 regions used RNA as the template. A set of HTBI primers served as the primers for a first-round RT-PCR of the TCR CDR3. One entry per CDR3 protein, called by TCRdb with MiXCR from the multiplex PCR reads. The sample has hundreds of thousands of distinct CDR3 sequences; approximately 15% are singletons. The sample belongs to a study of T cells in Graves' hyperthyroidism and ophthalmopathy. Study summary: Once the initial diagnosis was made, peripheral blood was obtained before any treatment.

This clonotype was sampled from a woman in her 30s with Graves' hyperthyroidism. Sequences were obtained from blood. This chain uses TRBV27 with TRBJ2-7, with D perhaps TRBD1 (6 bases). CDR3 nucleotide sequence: TGTCCCAGCAGACCCGAAGGGGGATCCATGTACGAGCAGTACTTC. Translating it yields CPSRPEGGSMYEQYF.